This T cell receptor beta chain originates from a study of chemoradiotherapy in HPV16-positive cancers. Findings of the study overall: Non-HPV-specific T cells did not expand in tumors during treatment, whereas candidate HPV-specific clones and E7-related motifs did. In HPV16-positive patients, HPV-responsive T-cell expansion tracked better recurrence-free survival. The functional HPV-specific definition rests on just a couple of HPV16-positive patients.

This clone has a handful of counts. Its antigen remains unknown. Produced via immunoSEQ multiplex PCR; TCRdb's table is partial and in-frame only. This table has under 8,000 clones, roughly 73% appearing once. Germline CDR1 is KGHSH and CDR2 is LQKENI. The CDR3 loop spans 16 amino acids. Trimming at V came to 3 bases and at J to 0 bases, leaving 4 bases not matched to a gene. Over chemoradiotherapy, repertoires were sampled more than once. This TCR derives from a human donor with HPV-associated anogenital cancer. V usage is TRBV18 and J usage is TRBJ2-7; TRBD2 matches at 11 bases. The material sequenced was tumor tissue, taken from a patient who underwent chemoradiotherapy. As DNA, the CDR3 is TGTGCCAGCTCACCTGGGACTAGCGGTTACTCCTACGAGCAGTACTTC. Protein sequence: CASSPGTSGYSYEQYF.